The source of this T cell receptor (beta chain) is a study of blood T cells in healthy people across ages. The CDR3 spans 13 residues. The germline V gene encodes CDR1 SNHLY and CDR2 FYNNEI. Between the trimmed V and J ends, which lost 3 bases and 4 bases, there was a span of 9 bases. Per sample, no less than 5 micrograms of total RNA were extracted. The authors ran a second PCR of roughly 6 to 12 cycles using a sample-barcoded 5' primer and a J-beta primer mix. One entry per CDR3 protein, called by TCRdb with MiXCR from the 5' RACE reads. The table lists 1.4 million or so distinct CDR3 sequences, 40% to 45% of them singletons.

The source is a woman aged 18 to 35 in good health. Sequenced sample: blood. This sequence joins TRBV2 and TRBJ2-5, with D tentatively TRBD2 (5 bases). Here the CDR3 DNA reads TGTGCCAGCAGTGAGACGGGGATAGAGACCCAGTACTTC. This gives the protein CASSETGIETQYF.